One sample yielded the 26 T cell receptor beta chains listed below, sequenced in a study of T cell responses to AZD1222 COVID-19 vaccine. The table came from immunoSEQ multiplex PCR; TCRdb's copy has only in-frame clones and leaves some out. The data hold some 130,000 clones, with approximately 84% observed a single time. Sequenced here: peripheral blood, sampled on day 0 of AZD1222 vaccination. These receptors were obtained from an adult in good health.

CDR3 bases: TGTGCCAGCAGCGTGGGTCCCGTGGCAGATACGCAGTATTTT. Its translation is CASSVGPVADTQYF. The rearrangement links TRBV7-9 to TRBJ2-3; no clear D. The germline gives CDR1 SEHNR, CDR2 FQNEAQ (reference sequence). The CDR3 has 14 residues. The V and J ends lost 5 bases and 4 bases respectively, with 13 bases between them.

The V and J genes are TRBV12-3 or TRBV12-4 and TRBJ1-5, with D uncertain. The CDR3 covers 11 residues. The V end was cut by 1 base, the J end by 9 bases, with 4 bases between. The CDR3 reads CASSLDTPQHF. In DNA, the CDR3 is TGTGCCAGCAGTTTAGACACGCCCCAGCATTTT.

The chain combines TRBV14 with TRBJ1-2; tentative D call: TRBD1 (5 bases). CDR3 size: 15 residues. The V and J ends lost 0 bases and 7 bases respectively, with 15 bases between them. Germline lookup yields CDR1 SGHDN and CDR2 FVKESK. The CDR3 coding sequence is TGTGCCAGCAGCCAAGATAGGCGGGACTCGGCTGGCTACACCTTC. This sequence encodes CASSQDRRDSAGYTF.

The V call is TRBV29-1, the J call TRBJ1-5; the D gene is possibly TRBD1 (6 bases). The CDR3 loop spans 13 amino acids. CDR1 and CDR2 from the germline V gene are SQVTM and ANQGSEA. V gave up 2 bases and J gave up 7 bases, with 12 bases separating them. CDR3 nucleotide sequence: TGCAGCGTTGAATTGGGACAAGGGCAGCCCCAGCATTTT. This codes for CSVELGQGQPQHF.

This clone was seen a few times. Distinct nucleotide sequences in the sample also encode this CDR3. This chain connects TRBV7-2 to TRBJ1-2, with TRBD1 as a possible D gene (6 bases). Germline V gives CDR1 SGHTA, CDR2 FQGNSA. The V end lost 1 base, the J end lost 0 bases, and 9 bases lay between the germline ends. The CDR3 covers 15 residues. The chain's CDR3 is CASSLGTAANYGYTF. The CDR3, as DNA: TGTGCCAGCAGCTTAGGGACAGCCGCTAACTATGGCTACACCTTC.

This clone has a handful of counts. J is TRBJ1-3 and V is TRBV15; D possibly corresponds to TRBD1 (6 bases). Trimming cost V 0 bases and J 0 bases, with 15 bases left between them. Germline assignment: CDR1 LNHNV and CDR2 YYDKDF (reference sequence). This CDR3 is 18 amino acids long. The CDR3 loop reads CATSREGGTSISGNTIYF. CDR3 DNA sequence: TGTGCCACCAGCAGAGAGGGGGGGACAAGTATCTCTGGAAACACCATATATTTT.

This clone appeared a few times. The chain combines TRBV14 with TRBJ1-2; tentatively, D is TRBD1 (5 bases). This CDR3 has 14 residues. V lost 0 bases and J lost 5, with 10 bases in between. The germline V gene has CDR1 SGHDN and CDR2 FVKESK. The CDR3 region has the DNA TGTGCCAGCAGCCAAGATGTGGGGGGGTATGGCTACACCTTC. Residues: CASSQDVGGYGYTF.

This clone was counted once. V usage is TRBV5-1 and J usage is TRBJ2-7; maybe TRBD2 (5 bases). The germline V gene has CDR1 SGHRS and CDR2 YFSETQ. The CDR3 is 16 residues long. Trimming left V 5 bases short and J 0 bases short, with 18 bases between. CDR3 sequence (DNA): TGCGCCAGCAGTTCCCGGAGGCCGGTTAGCTCCTACGAGCAGTACTTC. This codes for CASSSRRPVSSYEQYF.

V and J are TRBV21-1 and TRBJ2-7; the D segment call TRBD1 is taken from the table without a DNA check. TRBV21-1 is described as a pseudogene. CDR3 length: 15 amino acids. The CDR3 loop reads CASSMTPGQGYEQYF. CDR3 bases: TGTGCCAGCAGCATGACGCCGGGACAGGGCTACGAGCAGTACTTC.

This clone was recorded only once. The CDR3 sequence: CSASGGVPAQHF. Written as DNA, the CDR3 is TGCAGTGCTAGTGGGGGGGTCCCGGCCCAGCATTTT. The rearrangement links TRBV20-1 to TRBJ1-5, with D perhaps matching TRBD1 (5 bases). This CDR3 spans 12 amino acids. Between the trimmed V and J ends, which lost 3 bases and 11 bases, there was a span of 14 bases. CDR1 is DFQATT, CDR2 SNEGSKA, per germline (reference sequence).

This sequence joins TRBV6-5 and TRBJ2-5; 8 bases map to TRBD2. The CDR3 is made up of 15 amino acids. Germline CDR1 is MNHEY and CDR2 is SVGAGI. Germline trimming cut 0 bases from V and 5 bases from J; bases unmatched to any gene: 5. The CDR3 reads CASSYSLAGGETQYF. CDR3 in DNA: TGTGCCAGCAGTTACTCCCTTGCGGGGGGCGAGACCCAGTACTTC.

In nucleotides, the CDR3 is TGTGCCAGCAGCCTAATCACAGACGGCACTGAAGCTTTCTTT. Translated: CASSLITDGTEAFF. This chain uses TRBV6-5 with TRBJ1-1; D not certain. V gave up 6 bases and J gave up 4 bases, with 15 bases separating them. CDR1 and CDR2 from the germline V gene are MNHEY and SVGAGI. CDR3 length equals 14 residues.

Worth noting for this clone: An end of the junction differs from the germline gene, which may be a read error. This chain's CDR3 is CAISDPGYDSPLHF. CDR3 DNA: TGTGCCATCAGTGACCCGGGCTATGATTCACCCCTCCACTTT. The chain uses TRBV10-3 and TRBJ1-6; D remains unclear. The CDR3 extends over 14 amino acids. Looked up from germline, CDR1 is ENHRY and CDR2 is SYGVKD.

This chain links TRBV27 with TRBJ1-1; 7 nucleotides match TRBD1. V lost 6 bases, J lost 0 bases, and 7 bases stayed unmatched. CDR1 is MNHEY, CDR2 SMNVEV, per germline (reference sequence). The CDR3 is made up of 15 amino acids. The CDR3 DNA reads TGTGCCAGCAGCTATACGGGACAGTTGAACACTGAAGCTTTCTTT. Its translation is CASSYTGQLNTEAFF.

The chain uses TRBV28 and TRBJ1-1; D gene uncertain. Trimming left V 3 bases short and J 4 bases short, with 12 bases between. Germline V CDR1 and CDR2: MDHEN, SYDVKM. This CDR3 is built from 14 residues. CDR3 protein: CASSLEGRSTEAFF. The CDR3 nucleotides read TGTGCCAGCAGTTTGGAGGGTAGAAGCACTGAAGCTTTCTTT.

The chain has TRBV7-9 and TRBJ1-2, with D maybe TRBD1 (5 bases). The germline V gene encodes CDR1 SEHNR and CDR2 FQNEAQ (reference sequence). The CDR3 is 15 amino acids. The ends were cut back, 1 base at V and 10 bases at J, with 19 bases in the middle. CDR3 DNA: TGTGCCAGCAGCTTAGGTCGGGACGGAGGGAACGACTACACCTTC. Protein: CASSLGRDGGNDYTF.

V gene TRBV28 combines with J gene TRBJ1-1; weak D call: TRBD1 (5 bases). Deletions cut 7 bases from V and 4 bases from J, with 22 bases between. The CDR3 sequence is 16 residues long. Per germline, CDR1 MDHEN and CDR2 SYDVKM. For the CDR3, the DNA is TGTGCCAGCATTTCGCCCCACGGGGGGAGGGGCACTGAAGCTTTCTTT. It codes for CASISPHGGRGTEAFF.

The V call is TRBV9, the J call TRBJ2-7; TRBD1 agrees at 7 bases. Germline trimming cut 5 bases from V and 1 base from J; bases unmatched to any gene: 6. The CDR3 has 14 residues. The germline gives CDR1 SGDLS, CDR2 YYNGEE. The CDR3 region is CASSLQGVSYEQYF. CDR3 DNA: TGTGCCAGCAGTCTCCAGGGGGTGTCCTACGAGCAGTACTTC.

The chain carries TRBV27 and TRBJ1-4; TRBD1 is a possible D gene (6 bases). The V and J ends lost 4 bases and 6 bases respectively, with 18 bases between them. In germline, CDR1 is MNHEY, CDR2 SMNVEV (reference sequence). This CDR3 comprises 16 residues. The CDR3 nucleotides read TGTGCCAGCAGTTACTATTCACAGGGATCGCATGAAAAACTGTTTTTT. Its translation is CASSYYSQGSHEKLFF. Variable domain in full (rest from reference TRBV27 and TRBJ1-4): EAQVTQNPRYLITVTGKKLTVTCSQNMNHEYMSWYRQDPGLGLRQIYYSMNVEVTDKGDVPEGYKVSRKEKRNFPLILESPSPNQTSLYFCASSYYSQGSHEKLFFGSGTQLSVL.

The chain carries TRBV11-2 and TRBJ2-7, with D perhaps TRBD1 (5 bases). The germline gives CDR1 SGHAT, CDR2 FQNNGV. This CDR3 comprises 20 residues. V lost 0 bases and J 3 bases, leaving 27 bases between the germline ends. The CDR3, as DNA: TGTGCCAGCAGCTTAGAGTTAGGCGCCACAGGTCACCCCCCAAACTACGAGCAGTACTTC. Protein: CASSLELGATGHPPNYEQYF.

The genes are TRBV7-2 and TRBJ1-1; D gene ambiguous. The CDR3 runs 14 residues. The germline V and J ends were trimmed by 3 bases and 1 base, with 9 bases remaining between them. Germline CDR1 and CDR2: SGHTA and FQGNSA. The CDR3 DNA sequence: TGTGCCAGCAGCTTTGGGTGGGAGAACACTGAAGCTTTCTTT. Amino acids: CASSFGWENTEAFF.

The rearrangement joins TRBV28 to TRBJ1-1; D may be TRBD1 (6 bases). There are 15 residues in the CDR3. The V gene lost 3 bases and the J gene lost 5 bases, with 16 bases spanning the gap. The germline V gene encodes CDR1 MDHEN and CDR2 SYDVKM. CDR3 residues: CASSFAGAVRTEAFF. The CDR3 region has the DNA TGTGCCAGCAGTTTCGCGGGGGCGGTTCGGACTGAAGCTTTCTTT.

The chain links TRBV3-1 (or the pseudogene TRBV3-2) to TRBJ1-6; TRBD1 agrees at 8 bases. The CDR3 is 15 residues long. With 1 base clipped from V and 10 bases from J, the junction kept 6 bases outside the gene matches. CDR1 LGHDT and CDR2 YNNKEL come from the germline V gene (reference sequence). DNA of the CDR3: TGTGCCAGCAGCCAAGTCTCGGACAGGGTGTCACCCCTCCACTTT. Translating it yields CASSQVSDRVSPLHF.

This clone came up once. The V gene is TRBV3-1 (or the pseudogene TRBV3-2), the J gene TRBJ1-1, with D possibly matching TRBD1 (5 bases). CDR1 and CDR2 (germline): LGHDT, YNNKEL (reference sequence). The V and J ends lost 5 bases and 4 bases respectively, with 14 bases between them. The CDR3 totals 14 residues. The CDR3 spells CASSSQGSSTEAFF. The CDR3 DNA sequence: TGTGCCAGCAGCTCCCAGGGATCTAGCACTGAAGCTTTCTTT.

This clone has just one count. The CDR3 protein is CSVEDTGTNEKLFF. In nucleotides, the CDR3 is TGCAGCGTTGAAGATACCGGGACTAATGAAAAACTGTTTTTT. This chain joins TRBV29-1 and TRBJ1-4, with no clear D. CDR1 SQVTM and CDR2 ANQGSEA come from the germline V gene. V lost 0 bases and J lost 2, with 7 bases in between. CDR3 length: 14 amino acids. Together with reference TRBV29-1 and TRBJ1-4, the CDR3 gives the full variable domain: SAVISQKPSRDICQRGTSLTIQCQVDSQVTMMFWYRQQPGQSLTLIATANQGSEATYESGFVIDKFPISRPNLTFSTLTVSNMSPEDSSIYLCSVEDTGTNEKLFFGSGTQLSVL.

This clone is a singleton in its sample. This sequence joins TRBV28 and TRBJ1-3; D gene ambiguous. Between the trimmed V and J ends, which lost 3 bases and 0 bases, there was a span of 9 bases. CDR1 and CDR2 (germline): MDHEN, SYDVKM. CDR3 length: 15 amino acids. CDR3 sequence: CASSFPGPSGNTIYF. The CDR3, as DNA: TGTGCCAGCAGTTTTCCCGGGCCCTCTGGAAACACCATATATTTT.